The clone carrying this T cell receptor beta chain was observed many times. No antigen is known for it. In TCRdb, the reads were re-called with MiXCR into one record per CDR3 protein. The sample has approximately 1,000,000 distinct CDR3 sequences; 31% are singletons. The record originates from a study of T cell repertoires in cytomegalovirus infection. Turning to the study itself: It was the public TCR beta signatures that indicated both CMV infection and matching HLA type.

Points from the study as a whole: The response measured ex vivo was dominated by TCR beta clonotypes (HLA-C-restricted and CMV-specific).

This CDR3 contains 15 residues. Germline loops: CDR1 SGHVS, CDR2 FQNEAQ. The germline V and J ends were trimmed by 0 bases and 1 base, with 7 bases remaining between them. This TCR was sampled from a human donor in good health (CMV status not recorded). Some clones in this sample may be carry-over from other donors' samples. The chain employs TRBV7-8 and TRBJ2-1, with no clear D. Sequencing was performed on cultured CD8+ T cells from PBMCs, taken from culture after CMV antigen stimulation. The CDR3 coding sequence is TGTGCCAGCAGCTTAGCGAATGGGTCCTACAATGAGCAGTTCTTC. It encodes CASSLANGSYNEQFF.